These 30 T cell receptor beta chains originate from one sample sequenced in a study of blood T cell repertoires in COVID-19. Data came from immunoSEQ multiplex PCR; TCRdb stores just in-frame clones and leaves some out. This sample carries roughly 86,000 clones, 86% of them seen once, and the ten largest clones take 4.5% to 6%. Sequenced sample: peripheral blood. The receptor source for this set is a man over 45 with active or convalescent COVID-19.

The genes are TRBV7-2 and TRBJ2-7; D perhaps matches TRBD2 (7 bases). The CDR3 sequence is 15 residues long. The V gene's germline CDR1 is SGHTA and CDR2 FQGNSA. Trimming removed 1 base at V and 3 bases at J, with 13 bases between. The CDR3 DNA is TGTGCCAGCAGCTTAGGGGGGGGCAGAGGCTACGAGCAGTACTTC. Amino acid sequence: CASSLGGGRGYEQYF.

The V gene is TRBV5-1, the J gene TRBJ1-1, with 7 nucleotides matching TRBD1. This CDR3 is 14 amino acids long. Germline CDR1 and CDR2: SGHRS and YFSETQ. Trimming took 3 bases from V and 1 from J; bases not matched to a gene: 3. The DNA of the CDR3 is TGCGCCAGCAGCTCGACAGGGAAGAACACTGAAGCTTTCTTT. Residues: CASSSTGKNTEAFF.

This clone occurred a few times. The V and J genes are TRBV5-1 and TRBJ2-3, with 9 bases matching TRBD1. Unmatched junction bases numbered 7, after V lost 4 bases and J lost 4 bases. Germline CDR1 and CDR2: SGHRS and YFSETQ. The length of the CDR3 is 15 residues. CDR3 in DNA: TGCGCCAGCAGCGTAGTACAGGGGGCGTCAGATACGCAGTATTTT. Its protein is CASSVVQGASDTQYF.

This chain joins TRBV20-1 and TRBJ2-1; D gene uncertain. The V gene lost 6 bases and the J gene lost 4 bases, with 4 bases spanning the gap. Germline assignment: CDR1 DFQATT and CDR2 SNEGSKA (reference sequence). The CDR3 has 10 amino acids. The CDR3 DNA sequence: TGCAGTGCCATTTACAATGAGCAGTTCTTC. Amino acid sequence: CSAIYNEQFF.

This clone was seen only once. The chain joins TRBV5-1 to TRBJ1-4, with a weak D call TRBD1 (5 bases). The length of the CDR3 is 13 residues. V shed 4 bases and J shed 5 bases, with 9 bases lying between them. In germline, CDR1 is SGHRS, CDR2 YFSETQ. CDR3 coding DNA: TGCGCCAGCAGCACGGGACTGAATGAAAAACTGTTTTTT. It codes for CASSTGLNEKLFF.

CDR3 in DNA: TGTGCCAGCAGTGAAGTGAGACTCGGCAATCAGCCCCAGCATTTT. This codes for CASSEVRLGNQPQHF. This chain joins TRBV2 and TRBJ1-5; D gene uncertain. The CDR3 contains 15 residues. Germline CDR1 SNHLY, CDR2 FYNNEI. V lost 1 base to trimming and J lost 2 bases, with 9 bases between them.

This sequence joins TRBV18 and TRBJ2-5; 12 bases are shared with TRBD2. The CDR3 runs to 16 residues. The V segment lost 3 bases and the J segment 0 bases; nucleotides outside the gene matches: 2. In germline, CDR1 is KGHSH, CDR2 LQKENI. The CDR3 region is CASSPRTSGDQETQYF. CDR3 bases: TGTGCCAGCTCACCCCGGACTAGCGGGGACCAAGAGACCCAGTACTTC.

The V call is TRBV5-1, the J call TRBJ2-5; weak D call: TRBD2 (6 bases). Germline V gene data show CDR1 as SGHRS and CDR2 as YFSETQ. V shed 6 bases and J shed 4 bases, with 16 bases lying between them. This CDR3 has 14 amino acids. This CDR3 is CASTPVGGGETQYF. The CDR3, as DNA: TGCGCCAGCACCCCGGTGGGGGGTGGAGAGACCCAGTACTTC. The variable domain in full, completed from reference TRBV5-1 and TRBJ2-5, reads KAGVTQTPRYLIKTRGQQVTLSCSPISGHRSVSWYQQTPGQGLQFLFEYFSETQRNKGNFPGRFSGRQFSNSRSEMNVSTLELGDSALYLCASTPVGGGETQYFGPGTRLLVL.

The V and J genes are TRBV7-2 and TRBJ1-6; D might be TRBD1 (5 bases). The CDR3 runs to 15 residues. V lost 6 bases to trimming and J lost 6 bases, with 15 bases between them. Germline values: CDR1 SGHTA, CDR2 FQGNSA. CDR3 in DNA: TGTGCCAGCAGTTTTACGACAGCTTTTAATTCACCCCTCCACTTT. It is translated as CASSFTTAFNSPLHF.

This sequence joins TRBV5-1 and TRBJ2-1; 9 bases line up with TRBD2. The CDR3 extends over 15 amino acids. The germline V gene has CDR1 SGHRS and CDR2 YFSETQ. V shed 4 bases, J shed 2 bases, and the junction held 4 bases outside the gene matches. DNA of the CDR3: TGCGCCAGCAGCCCCGTAGCGGGGGCCTACAATGAGCAGTTCTTC. It translates to CASSPVAGAYNEQFF.

The rearrangement uses TRBV7-2 and TRBJ1-5, with a weak D call TRBD1 (5 bases). Trimming took off 5 bases at V and 0 bases at J, with 14 bases between the two ends. Germline V gene data show CDR1 as SGHTA and CDR2 as FQGNSA. The CDR3 has 16 amino acids. As DNA, the CDR3 is TGTGCCAGCAGCCCCTGGACACCTCCTAGCAATCAGCCCCAGCATTTT. Its translation is CASSPWTPPSNQPQHF. Using reference TRBV7-2 and TRBJ1-5 for the parts outside the CDR3, the full variable domain is GAGVSQSPSNKVTEKGKDVELRCDPISGHTALYWYRQSLGQGLEFLIYFQGNSAPDKSGLPSDRFSAERTGGSVSTLTIQRTQQEDSAVYLCASSPWTPPSNQPQHFGDGTRLSIL.

The chain carries TRBV6-5 and TRBJ2-7, with D possibly TRBD1 on 6 matching bases. Germline values: CDR1 MNHEY, CDR2 SVGAGI. The CDR3 is 15 amino acids. Deletions cut 0 bases from V and 5 bases from J, with 14 bases between. The CDR3 bases are TGTGCCAGCAGTTACTCGAGGAGTGGGGGCAACGAGCAGTACTTC. Translated: CASSYSRSGGNEQYF.

The rearrangement uses TRBV5-8 and TRBJ1-5, with a weak D call TRBD1 (5 bases). Trimming took 5 bases from V and 5 from J, leaving 11 bases between them. The V gene's germline CDR1 is SGHTS and CDR2 YDEGEE. The CDR3 runs to 13 residues. The CDR3 sequence: CASRHPGHQPQHF. CDR3 sequence (DNA): TGTGCCAGCAGACACCCAGGGCATCAGCCCCAGCATTTT.

This clone was found once. The V call is TRBV3-1 (or the pseudogene TRBV3-2), the J call TRBJ2-3, with 9 bases lining up with TRBD2. Looked up from germline, CDR1 is LGHDT and CDR2 is YNNKEL (reference sequence). The ends lost 7 bases at V and 4 bases at J; junction bases unmatched: 9. This CDR3 contains 15 residues. The CDR3 spells CASMRGGASADTQYF. The CDR3 DNA is TGTGCCAGCATGCGCGGGGGGGCCTCGGCAGATACGCAGTATTTT.

This chain uses TRBV9 with TRBJ1-5, with D perhaps matching TRBD1 (6 bases). Trimming took 4 bases from V and 0 from J, leaving 11 bases between them. Germline values: CDR1 SGDLS, CDR2 YYNGEE. The CDR3 extends over 15 amino acids. CDR3 coding DNA: TGTGCCAGCAGCATTGGACAGCATAGCAATCAGCCCCAGCATTTT. This gives the protein CASSIGQHSNQPQHF.

This sequence joins TRBV5-6 and TRBJ2-5; possible D gene TRBD2, 6 bases. CDR3 length: 14 residues. Germline V lookup: CDR1 SGHDT, CDR2 YYEEEE. V lost 0 bases to trimming and J lost 2 bases, with 8 bases between them. CDR3 bases: TGTGCCAGCAGCTTGGACGGGGGTCAAGAGACCCAGTACTTC. It is translated as CASSLDGGQETQYF.

The chain recombines TRBV6-2 or TRBV6-3 with TRBJ2-3; 7 nucleotides agree with TRBD2. V lost 6 bases, J lost 2 bases, and 5 bases stayed unmatched. The CDR3 totals 14 residues. CDR1 is MNHEY, CDR2 SVGEGT, per germline. The CDR3 protein is CASSPRGDTDTQYF. For the CDR3, the DNA is TGTGCCAGCAGCCCCCGGGGGGACACAGATACGCAGTATTTT.

This chain links TRBV6-5 with TRBJ2-7, with a tentative D call TRBD2 (7 bases). The length of the CDR3 is 14 residues. Per the germline V gene, CDR1 is MNHEY and CDR2 is SVGAGI. The V end lost 7 bases, the J end lost 0 bases, and 13 bases lay between the germline ends. CDR3 DNA sequence: TGTGCCAGCAAGGGGGGGACGGGCTCCTACGAGCAGTACTTC. Its protein product is CASKGGTGSYEQYF.

This chain connects TRBV11-2 to TRBJ2-3; possibly TRBD1 for D (5 bases). Germline CDR1 and CDR2: SGHAT and FQNNGV. Trimming left V 8 bases short and J 2 bases short, with 11 bases between. The CDR3 totals 13 residues. CDR3 in amino acids: CASGAGSTDTQYF. The CDR3 nucleotides are TGTGCCAGCGGAGCAGGGTCCACAGATACGCAGTATTTT.

This clone was counted between two and nine times. The chain is built from TRBV6-5 and TRBJ2-7, with 7 nucleotides matching TRBD1. CDR1 and CDR2 from the germline V gene are MNHEY and SVGAGI. CDR3 size: 14 residues. Trimming cost V 5 bases and J 6 bases; bases outside gene matches: 10. CDR3 DNA: TGTGCCAGCAGTCTTGACAGGGACCTGTCCGAGCAGTACTTC. Protein product: CASSLDRDLSEQYF.

The V call is TRBV18, the J call TRBJ1-2; 9 nucleotides agree with TRBD1. The germline CDR1 and CDR2 sequences are KGHSH and LQKENI. The CDR3 is 12 residues long. V gave up 2 bases and J gave up 12 bases; unmatched junction bases: 4. The CDR3 protein is CASSPLGQGDTF. CDR3 in DNA: TGTGCCAGCTCACCATTGGGACAGGGTGACACCTTC.

V gene TRBV4-2 combines with J gene TRBJ2-6; 10 nucleotides align to TRBD2. This CDR3 is 19 amino acids long. Germline-derived CDR1 and CDR2 are LGHNA and YNFKEQ. The V and J ends lost 4 bases and 0 bases, in that order; junction bases with no gene match: 9. Here the CDR3 DNA reads TGTGCCAGCAGCCCGGATACTAGCGGGGTTTACTCTGGGGCCAACGTCCTGACTTTC. Translating gives CASSPDTSGVYSGANVLTF.

The chain is built from TRBV10-1 and TRBJ1-5; 8 nucleotides agree with TRBD1. In germline, CDR1 is WNHNN, CDR2 SYGVQD (reference sequence). The CDR3 consists of 13 residues. V dropped 8 bases and J dropped 4; count of bases not matched to a gene: 4. In DNA form, the CDR3 reads TGCGCCAGCCCGGACAGGGCGAATCAGCCCCAGCATTTT. Translated: CASPDRANQPQHF.

The chain recombines TRBV27 with TRBJ1-2; TRBD1 matches at 10 bases. CDR3 length: 12 amino acids. V lost 6 bases to trimming and J lost 8 bases; unmatched junction nucleotides: 3. Germline assignment: CDR1 MNHEY and CDR2 SMNVEV (reference sequence). DNA of the CDR3: TGTGCCAGCAGAGGACAGGGGGAGGGCTACACCTTC. Translated, it gives CASRGQGEGYTF.

The chain combines TRBV6-1 with TRBJ2-7; 8 positions agree with TRBD1. CDR3 length equals 15 residues. The germline gives CDR1 MNHNS, CDR2 SASEGT. V shed 0 bases, J shed 5 bases, and the junction held 6 bases outside the gene matches. DNA of the CDR3: TGTGCCAGCAGTGAAGCCCAGGGGGCCGGCGACGAGCAGTACTTC. It is translated as CASSEAQGAGDEQYF.

The gene calls are TRBV15 and TRBJ2-7, with D possibly matching TRBD2 (6 bases). Germline assignment: CDR1 LNHNV and CDR2 YYDKDF (reference sequence). The V end was cut by 3 bases, the J end by 2 bases, with 8 bases between. CDR3 length: 13 amino acids. The CDR3 loop is CATSRRGAYEQYF. In DNA form, the CDR3 reads TGTGCCACCAGCAGGCGCGGGGCCTACGAGCAGTACTTC.

J is TRBJ1-1 and V is TRBV14; 8 bases are a match to TRBD1. The germline CDR1 and CDR2 sequences are SGHDN and FVKESK. The length of the CDR3 is 15 residues. With V trimmed by 1 base and J by 5 bases, 6 bases remained unmatched. The CDR3 spells CASSQVQGAKTEAFF. The CDR3 DNA reads TGTGCCAGCAGCCAAGTTCAGGGGGCAAAGACTGAAGCTTTCTTT.

CDR3 sequence: CASSPRGGQTYEQYF. DNA of the CDR3: TGTGCCAGCAGCCCCCGTGGGGGCCAGACCTACGAGCAGTACTTC. The rearrangement joins TRBV7-9 to TRBJ2-7, with a possible D match to TRBD1 (6 bases). The CDR3 spans 15 residues. V was cut by 5 bases and J by 2 bases, with 16 bases left in between. CDR1 is SEHNR and CDR2 is FQNEAQ in the germline V gene (reference sequence).

This clone showed up just once. The chain couples TRBV6-5 to TRBJ2-7; 10 bases are a match to TRBD1. Germline lookup yields CDR1 MNHEY and CDR2 SVGAGI. The CDR3 runs to 14 residues. V trimming: 6 bases; J trimming: 3 bases; junction bases outside the gene matches: 5. CDR3 bases: TGTGCCAGCAGCCGGGACAGGGGACTCTACGAGCAGTACTTC. This gives the protein CASSRDRGLYEQYF.

The chain combines TRBV28 with TRBJ2-7; unclear D gene. V lost 3 bases and J 2 bases, leaving 8 bases between the germline ends. The germline gives CDR1 MDHEN, CDR2 SYDVKM. The CDR3 totals 13 residues. CDR3 in DNA: TGTGCCAGCAGTTTGCCAGATGCCTACGAGCAGTACTTC. This translates into CASSLPDAYEQYF.